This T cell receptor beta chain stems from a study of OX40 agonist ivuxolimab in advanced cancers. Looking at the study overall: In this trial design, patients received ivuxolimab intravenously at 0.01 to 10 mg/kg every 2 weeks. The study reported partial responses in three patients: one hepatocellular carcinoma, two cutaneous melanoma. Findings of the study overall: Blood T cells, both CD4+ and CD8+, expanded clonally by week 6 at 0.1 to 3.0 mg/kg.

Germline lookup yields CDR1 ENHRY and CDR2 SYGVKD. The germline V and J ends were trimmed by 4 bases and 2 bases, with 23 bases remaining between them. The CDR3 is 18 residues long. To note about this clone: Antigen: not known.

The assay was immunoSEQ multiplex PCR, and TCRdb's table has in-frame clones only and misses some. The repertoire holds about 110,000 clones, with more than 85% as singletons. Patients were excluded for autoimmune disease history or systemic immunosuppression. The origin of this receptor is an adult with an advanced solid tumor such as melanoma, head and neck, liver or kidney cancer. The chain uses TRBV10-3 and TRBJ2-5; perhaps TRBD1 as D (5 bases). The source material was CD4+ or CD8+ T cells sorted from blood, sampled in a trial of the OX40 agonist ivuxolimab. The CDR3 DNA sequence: TGTGCCATCAGTGCCGACCTTACAGGAGCGATTACACAAGAGACCCAGTACTTC. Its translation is CAISADLTGAITQETQYF.